Shown below are 2 T cell receptor beta chains from a single sample sequenced in a study of T cells in Graves' hyperthyroidism and ophthalmopathy. Regions amplified from RNA transcripts were the TCR beta CDR3 regions. Researchers ran a first-round RT-PCR on the TCR CDR3 using the HTBI primer set. TCRdb passed the multiplex PCR reads through MiXCR, listing each CDR3 protein once. The sample carries about 210,000 distinct CDR3 sequences, under 20% recorded once. The material sequenced was blood. Receptors originate from a man aged 50 or older with Graves' hyperthyroidism.

The sample holds a few counts of this clonotype. The gene calls are TRBV30 and TRBJ2-2; D not resolved. V was trimmed by 2 bases and J by 0 bases, leaving 7 bases between them. This CDR3 is 14 amino acids long. From germline, CDR1 is GTSNPN and CDR2 SVGIG (reference sequence). The CDR3 bases are TGTGCCTGGAGTCAGGCGGCGAACACCGGGGAGCTGTTTTTT. It specifies CAWSQAANTGELFF. Full variable domain (missing parts from reference TRBV30 and TRBJ2-2): SQTIHQWPATLVQPVGSPLSLECTVEGTSNPNLYWYRQAAGRGLQLLFYSVGIGQISSEVPQNLSASRPQDRQFILSSKKLLLSDSGFYLCAWSQAANTGELFFGEGSRLTVL.

A few counts support this clonotype. This chain connects TRBV28 to TRBJ2-7, with 7 nucleotides matching TRBD1. Trimming at V came to 2 bases and at J to 0 bases, leaving 4 bases not matched to a gene. CDR1 is MDHEN, CDR2 SYDVKM, per germline. This CDR3 is built from 15 residues. The CDR3 DNA reads as TGTGCCAGCAGTTTAAGGGACAGCAGCTCCTACGAGCAGTACTTC. Protein: CASSLRDSSSYEQYF.